This TCR beta chain was recorded in a study of CD8 T cells in Susac syndrome. Study information: Blood was drawn from patients with Susac syndrome. At that point, they were therapy-naive, on corticosteroids, or on intravenous immunoglobulin alone.

After extraction with the RNeasy kit, roughly 0.5 to 1 ug of the RNA was reverse transcribed using random hexamers. Amplification of the TCR beta CDR3 was carried out by immunoSEQ multiplex PCR, which spanned a total of 54 Vbeta and 13 Jbeta segments. TCRdb ran MiXCR on the immunoSEQ multiplex PCR reads and lists one entry per CDR3 protein. The sample shows about 150,000 distinct CDR3 sequences, roughly 95% of them seen only once. As judged by recently defined diagnostic criteria, patients with Susac syndrome had definite or probable disease. Per germline, CDR1 SGHNT and CDR2 YYREEE (reference sequence). This CDR3 is 13 amino acids long. The junction had 2 bases not matched to a gene; V was cut back by 4 bases and J by 4 bases.

Sequencing was carried out using CD4+ T cells from PBMCs. This chain uses TRBV5-4 with TRBJ2-5; 9 nucleotides line up with TRBD1. The source of this sequence is a human donor with Susac syndrome. This CDR3 is CASSKGQGETQYF. CDR3 nucleotides: TGTGCCAGCAGCAAGGGACAGGGAGAGACCCAGTACTTC.